The following is a T cell receptor (beta chain) sequence with its context. The antigen remains undetermined. Per the germline V gene, CDR1 is SQVTM and CDR2 is ANQGSEA. Trimming shortened V by 1 base and J by 3 bases, and 9 bases separated the two germline ends. The CDR3 length is 14 residues. This specimen belongs to a study of T cell responses to AZD1222 COVID-19 vaccine. TCRdb's copy holds only in-frame clones and misses some; the assay was immunoSEQ multiplex PCR. The data show about 180,000 clones, approximately 94% seen once. Points from the study as a whole: Of spike-specific TCRs, nearly half reportedly target regions left unmutated in variants. The repertoires were collected only after the peak T cell response. The donors showed a predominance of white British ancestry and of females, with possible underestimation of clonal diversity.

J is TRBJ1-4 and V is TRBV29-1, with D maybe TRBD1 (5 bases). The sequencing here drew on peripheral blood, taken 28 days after the second AZD1222 dose. This sequence was found in an adult who received the AZD1222 COVID-19 vaccine. The CDR3 protein is CSVEGDSPNEKLFF. Here the CDR3 DNA reads TGCAGCGTTGAAGGAGACAGCCCTAATGAAAAACTGTTTTTT.